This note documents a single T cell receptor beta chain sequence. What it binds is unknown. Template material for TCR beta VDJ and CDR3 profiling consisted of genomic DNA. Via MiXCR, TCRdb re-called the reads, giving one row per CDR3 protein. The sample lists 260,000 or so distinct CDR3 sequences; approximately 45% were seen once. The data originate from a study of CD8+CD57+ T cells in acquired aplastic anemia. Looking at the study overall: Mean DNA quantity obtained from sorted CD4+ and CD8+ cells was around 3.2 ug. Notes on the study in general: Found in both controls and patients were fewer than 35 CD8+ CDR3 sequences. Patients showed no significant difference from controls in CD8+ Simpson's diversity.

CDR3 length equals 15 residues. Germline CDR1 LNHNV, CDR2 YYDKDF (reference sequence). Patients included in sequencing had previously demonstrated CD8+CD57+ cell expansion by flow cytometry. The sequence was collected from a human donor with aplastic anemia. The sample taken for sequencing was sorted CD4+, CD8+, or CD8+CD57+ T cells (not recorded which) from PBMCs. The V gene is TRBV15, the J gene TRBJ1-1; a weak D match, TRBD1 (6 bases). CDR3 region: CASSPGAFGSTEAFF. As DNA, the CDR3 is TGTGCTAGCAGCCCAGGGGCCTTCGGGAGCACTGAAGCTTTCTTT.